This TCR beta chain was documented in a study of T cell responses to AZD1222 COVID-19 vaccine. Whole-study findings and limits: Variant regions that are unmutated are reportedly the target of nearly half of spike-specific TCRs.

Clones were sequenced by immunoSEQ multiplex PCR, and TCRdb holds only the in-frame ones, with some missing. This sample has 95,000 to 100,000 clones; around 94% occur once, and the top ten carry 12%. Concerning this clone itself: Its specificity is unknown.

Trimming cost V 5 bases and J 3 bases; bases outside gene matches: 8. Germline V lookup: CDR1 SEHNR, CDR2 FQNEAQ (reference sequence). The CDR3 is made up of 15 amino acids. The sample consisted of peripheral blood, taken on day 0 of AZD1222 vaccination. The clonotype comes from an adult in good health. The chain recombines TRBV7-9 with TRBJ1-1, with 8 nucleotides matching TRBD1. CDR3 region: CASSRFYRGDTEAFF. The CDR3 region has the DNA TGTGCCAGCAGCCGCTTCTACAGGGGGGACACTGAAGCTTTCTTT.